Listed here are 23 T cell receptor beta chains from one sample, sequenced in a study of blood T cell repertoires in COVID-19. Produced via immunoSEQ multiplex PCR; TCRdb's table is partial and in-frame only. The repertoire holds around 170,000 clones, around 86% seen once, with about 6% in the top ten. Material: peripheral blood. All receptors come from a woman aged 40 to 49 with acute or convalescent COVID-19.

The chain joins TRBV5-6 to TRBJ2-3; 13 nucleotides line up with TRBD2. The CDR3 spans 15 residues. V gave up 5 bases and J gave up 2 bases; unmatched junction bases: 2. The V gene's germline CDR1 is SGHDT and CDR2 YYEEEE. The CDR3, as DNA: TGTGCCAGCAGGGGACTAGCGGGGCTCACAGATACGCAGTATTTT. The encoded protein is CASRGLAGLTDTQYF. Supplemented by reference TRBV5-6 and TRBJ2-3, the full variable domain reads DAGVTQSPTHLIKTRGQQVTLRCSPKSGHDTVSWYQQALGQGPQFIFQYYEEEERQRGNFPDRFSGHQFPNYSSELNVNALLLGDSALYLCASRGLAGLTDTQYFGPGTRLTVL.

This clone was recorded once. The chain links TRBV19 to TRBJ2-7; D might be TRBD2 (7 bases). The CDR3 loop spans 15 amino acids. V was cut by 6 bases and J by 0 bases, with 15 bases left in between. Germline V lookup: CDR1 LNHDA, CDR2 SQIVND (reference sequence). The CDR3: CASSPSGEGSYEQYF. The DNA for the CDR3 is TGTGCCAGTAGCCCCTCAGGGGAGGGCTCCTACGAGCAGTACTTC. The full variable domain, its missing parts supplied by reference TRBV19 and TRBJ2-7, is DGGITQSPKYLFRKEGQNVTLSCEQNLNHDAMYWYRQDPGQGLRLIYYSQIVNDFQKGDIAEGYSVSREKKESFPLTVTSAQKNPTAFYLCASSPSGEGSYEQYFGPGTRLTVT.

This sequence joins TRBV5-1 and TRBJ2-1; maybe TRBD2 (6 bases). V lost 4 bases to trimming and J lost 6 bases, with 23 bases between them. In germline, CDR1 is SGHRS, CDR2 YFSETQ. This CDR3 contains 17 residues. The CDR3 DNA reads TGCGCCAGCAGCGGCGGGGCAGCCAGGGTAATGGGCAATGAGCAGTTCTTC. Residues: CASSGGAARVMGNEQFF.

The chain links TRBV7-9 to TRBJ1-2; D is unclear. CDR1 is SEHNR, CDR2 FQNEAQ, per germline (reference sequence). V was pared by 4 bases and J by 8 bases, with 17 bases between. The CDR3 runs to 14 residues. The CDR3, as DNA: TGTGCCAGCAGCTCCCTCTTGTCGGGGAGAGGCTACACCTTC. This codes for CASSSLLSGRGYTF.

This clone is a singleton in its sample. The gene calls are TRBV7-9 and TRBJ1-2, with D perhaps TRBD1 (6 bases). The length of the CDR3 is 13 residues. V was trimmed by 5 bases and J by 4 bases, leaving 11 bases between them. Germline lookup yields CDR1 SEHNR and CDR2 FQNEAQ (reference sequence). The CDR3 here is CASSPDSLYGYTF. As DNA, the CDR3 is TGTGCCAGCAGCCCGGACAGCCTCTATGGCTACACCTTC.

The chain uses TRBV3-1 (or the pseudogene TRBV3-2) and TRBJ2-1, with D perhaps TRBD2 (6 bases). CDR3 length: 12 amino acids. Deletions cut 1 base from V and 14 bases from J, with 12 bases between. Germline V gene data show CDR1 as LGHDT and CDR2 as YNNKEL (reference sequence). The CDR3, as DNA: TGTGCCAGCAGCCAAGCCGTGGGGGGTAAGTTCTTC. It is translated as CASSQAVGGKFF.

V usage is TRBV6-2 or TRBV6-3 and J usage is TRBJ1-2, with D perhaps matching TRBD1 (5 bases). Germline-derived CDR1 and CDR2 are MNHEY and SVGEGT. CDR3 length: 19 amino acids. V lost 0 bases to trimming and J lost 5 bases, with 25 bases between them. CDR3 DNA sequence: TGTGCCAGCAGTTACTCCCAAAGTGGGCCAGGGTCGTATGGATATGGCTACACCTTC. It specifies CASSYSQSGPGSYGYGYTF.

This clone was seen once. The V and J genes are TRBV9 and TRBJ1-1; 7 nucleotides match TRBD1. The germline CDR1 and CDR2 sequences are SGDLS and YYNGEE. The V segment lost 4 bases and the J segment 4 bases; nucleotides outside the gene matches: 7. The CDR3 sequence is 14 residues long. The CDR3 region is CASSITRQGTEAFF. CDR3 DNA sequence: TGTGCCAGCAGCATAACACGACAGGGCACTGAAGCTTTCTTT.

The chain employs TRBV12-3 or TRBV12-4 and TRBJ1-2; D is unresolved. The CDR3 extends over 13 amino acids. V was trimmed by 1 base and J by 2 bases, leaving 5 bases between them. CDR3 amino acids: CASSLGGNYGYTF. The CDR3 region has the DNA TGTGCCAGCAGTTTAGGAGGAAACTATGGCTACACCTTC.

V gene TRBV9 combines with J gene TRBJ2-1; 10 bases agree with TRBD2. The CDR3 is 16 amino acids. V lost 4 bases and J lost 5; bases outside the gene matches: 9. The V gene's germline CDR1 is SGDLS and CDR2 YYNGEE. CDR3 nucleotide sequence: TGTGCCAGCAGCCCTCGGGTAGCGGGGGGCCACAATGAGCAGTTCTTC. Translation gives CASSPRVAGGHNEQFF.

This clone was counted a single time. The chain employs TRBV25-1 and TRBJ2-5; a weak D match, TRBD2 (5 bases). Trimming removed 3 bases from V and 6 bases from J, with 20 bases in between. The CDR3 contains 16 residues. The germline V gene encodes CDR1 MGHDK and CDR2 SYGVNS. As DNA, the CDR3 is TGTGCCAGCAGTGATGTGGGCGGGTACGGTGGGAAGACCCAGTACTTC. It specifies CASSDVGGYGGKTQYF.

The V gene is TRBV19, the J gene TRBJ2-2; D uncertain. This CDR3 contains 13 residues. CDR1 is LNHDA and CDR2 is SQIVND in the germline V gene (reference sequence). Trimming shortened V by 5 bases and J by 0 bases, and 4 bases separated the two germline ends. The CDR3 here is CASSEANTGELFF. In DNA form, the CDR3 reads TGTGCCAGTAGTGAGGCGAACACCGGGGAGCTGTTTTTT.

This chain links TRBV6-4 with TRBJ2-2; D is unclear. Germline V gene lookup returns CDR1 MRHNA and CDR2 SNTAGT. V shed 2 bases and J shed 5 bases, with 6 bases lying between them. This CDR3 region has 13 residues. CDR3 sequence: CASSDALTGELFF. CDR3 coding DNA: TGTGCCAGCAGTGACGCCCTAACCGGGGAGCTGTTTTTT.

The chain uses TRBV18 and TRBJ1-4; D ambiguous. This CDR3 is 14 amino acids long. The V gene lost 3 bases and the J gene lost 7 bases, with 12 bases spanning the gap. The germline V gene encodes CDR1 KGHSH and CDR2 LQKENI. CDR3 amino acids: CASSPRANGEKLFF. The CDR3, as DNA: TGTGCCAGCTCACCGAGGGCCAATGGTGAAAAACTGTTTTTT.

The chain has TRBV11-3 and TRBJ2-1; TRBD2 matches 10 bases. Trimming cost V 5 bases and J 9 bases; bases outside gene matches: 4. The germline gives CDR1 SGHNT, CDR2 YENEEA. This CDR3 has 13 residues. The CDR3, as DNA: TGTGCCAGCAGCACCGGGACTAGCGTTGAGCAGTTCTTC. Residues: CASSTGTSVEQFF.

The rearrangement uses TRBV5-6 and TRBJ2-7; 7 positions match TRBD2. The CDR3 is 11 amino acids. Losses at the gene ends were 3 bases for V and 11 bases for J; bases not matched to a gene: 5. Germline CDR1 is SGHDT and CDR2 is YYEEEE. The CDR3 is CASSSGGSEYF. Here the CDR3 DNA reads TGTGCCAGCAGCTCGGGCGGGAGTGAGTACTTC.

The chain combines TRBV5-1 with TRBJ1-3; 7 nucleotides line up with TRBD1. Trimming cost V 8 bases and J 0 bases; bases outside gene matches: 8. Germline assignment: CDR1 SGHRS and CDR2 YFSETQ. CDR3 length equals 15 residues. The CDR3 nucleotides are TGCGCCAGTACGACAGGGTCCAACTCTGGAAACACCATATATTTT. This gives the protein CASTTGSNSGNTIYF.

This clone was seen just once. This chain links TRBV11-2 with TRBJ2-3; D uncertain. Deletions cut 1 base from V and 2 bases from J, with 10 bases between. Germline lookup yields CDR1 SGHAT and CDR2 FQNNGV. CDR3 length: 15 amino acids. The CDR3 sequence is CASSLVNPPTDTQYF. The CDR3 coding sequence is TGTGCCAGCAGCTTAGTAAATCCCCCCACAGATACGCAGTATTTT.

The CDR3 spells CASSLGLGVNTDTQYF. CDR3 bases: TGTGCCAGCAGTTTGGGACTAGGGGTGAACACAGATACGCAGTATTTT. V is TRBV28 and J is TRBJ2-3, with TRBD2 matching 8 bases. CDR1 and CDR2 (germline): MDHEN, SYDVKM. V dropped 3 bases and J dropped 2; count of bases not matched to a gene: 7. This CDR3 is built from 16 residues.

The chain links TRBV6-5 to TRBJ1-2; 7 nucleotides line up with TRBD1. The V segment lost 4 bases and the J segment 4 bases; nucleotides outside the gene matches: 9. CDR1 MNHEY and CDR2 SVGAGI come from the germline V gene. The CDR3 contains 15 residues. CDR3 in amino acids: CASSSSPTGSYGYTF. The CDR3 region has the DNA TGTGCCAGCAGTTCTTCCCCGACAGGGAGCTATGGCTACACCTTC.

This clone is a singleton in its sample. The chain joins TRBV27 to TRBJ2-2; TRBD2 aligns across 10 bases. CDR1 and CDR2 from the germline V gene are MNHEY and SMNVEV (reference sequence). V lost 4 bases, J lost 1 base, and 6 bases stayed unmatched. The CDR3 covers 17 residues. In nucleotides, the CDR3 is TGTGCCAGCAGTTGGGATCTAGCGGGGGAGAACACCGGGGAGCTGTTTTTT. It translates to CASSWDLAGENTGELFF.

The rearrangement uses TRBV6-5 and TRBJ1-4; 7 bases agree with TRBD1. The CDR3 extends over 15 amino acids. Germline V gene data show CDR1 as MNHEY and CDR2 as SVGAGI. V lost 0 bases, J lost 2 bases, and 0 bases stayed unmatched. CDR3 sequence: CASSYSTGTNEKLFF. In nucleotides, the CDR3 is TGTGCCAGCAGTTACTCGACAGGGACTAATGAAAAACTGTTTTTT.

In this sample, this clone turned up once. The J gene is TRBJ1-4, the V gene TRBV10-2, with D unresolved. There are 14 residues in the CDR3. Germline V gene sequence: CDR1 WSHSY, CDR2 SAAADI. The V and J ends lost 10 bases and 5 bases respectively, with 17 bases between them. CDR3 in DNA: TGCGCCACCTCTCCCCGCGCCGCAAATGAAAAACTGTTTTTT. Protein product: CATSPRAANEKLFF.